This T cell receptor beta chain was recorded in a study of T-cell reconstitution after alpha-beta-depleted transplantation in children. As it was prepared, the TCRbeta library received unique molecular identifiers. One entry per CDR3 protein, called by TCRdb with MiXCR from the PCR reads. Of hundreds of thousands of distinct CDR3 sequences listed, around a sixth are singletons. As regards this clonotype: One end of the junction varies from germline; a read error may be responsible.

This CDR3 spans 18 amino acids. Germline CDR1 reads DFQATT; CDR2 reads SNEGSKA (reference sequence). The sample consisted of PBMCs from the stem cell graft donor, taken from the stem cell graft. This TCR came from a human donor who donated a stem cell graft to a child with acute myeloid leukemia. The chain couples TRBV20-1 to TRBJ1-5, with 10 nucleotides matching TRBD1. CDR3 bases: TGCAGGGCTAGGGGTCCGGGACAGGGGCCCCCCGGGGGTCAGCCCCAGCATTTT. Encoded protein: CRARGPGQGPPGGQPQHF.